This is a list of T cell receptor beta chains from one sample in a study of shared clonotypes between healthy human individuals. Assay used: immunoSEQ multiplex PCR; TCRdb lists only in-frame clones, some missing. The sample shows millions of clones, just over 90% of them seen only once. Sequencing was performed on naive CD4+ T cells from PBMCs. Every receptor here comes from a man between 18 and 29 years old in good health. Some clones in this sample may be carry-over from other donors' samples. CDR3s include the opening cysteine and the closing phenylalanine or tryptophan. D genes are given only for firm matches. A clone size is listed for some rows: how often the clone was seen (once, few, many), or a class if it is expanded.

cdr3_nt: TGTGCCAGCAGCTACGGACTCCCGAGCTCCTACAATGAGCAGTTCTTC
cdr3_aa: CASSYGLPSSYNEQFF
j_call: TRBJ2-1
d_call: NA
clone_size: NA
v_call: TRBV7-6

cdr3_nt: TGCGCCAGCTCGCAGGGTACCGGGTACGAGCAGTACTTC
cdr3_aa: CASSQGTGYEQYF
j_call: TRBJ2-7
d_call: NA
clone_size: NA
v_call: TRBV5-1

cdr3_nt: TGTGCCAGCAGCCTGGGACGGGACACCGGGGAGCTGTTTTTT
cdr3_aa: CASSLGRDTGELFF
j_call: TRBJ2-2
d_call: NA
clone_size: NA
v_call: TRBV2

cdr3_nt: TGTGCCAGCAGTCCGGGACTAGCGGATACGGGCTACGAGCAGTACTTC
cdr3_aa: CASSPGLADTGYEQYF
j_call: TRBJ2-7
d_call: TRBD2
clone_size: once
v_call: TRBV28

cdr3_nt: TGTGCCATCGAGACAGGGACCTACGAGCAGTACTTC
cdr3_aa: CAIETGTYEQYF
j_call: TRBJ2-7
d_call: TRBD1
clone_size: NA
v_call: TRBV7-9

cdr3_nt: TGTGCCAGCACCCATTCTGAGACCCAGTACTTC
cdr3_aa: CASTHSETQYF
j_call: TRBJ2-5
d_call: NA
clone_size: NA
v_call: TRBV6-5

cdr3_nt: TGTGCCAGCAGCCAGCGTACAGGAACAGATACGCAGTATTTT
cdr3_aa: CASSQRTGTDTQYF
j_call: TRBJ2-3
d_call: NA
clone_size: NA
v_call: TRBV6-5

cdr3_nt: TGTGCCAGCAGTTTTCTGAGGGGGGTGGGCAATGAGCAGTTCTTC
cdr3_aa: CASSFLRGVGNEQFF
j_call: TRBJ2-1
d_call: NA
clone_size: NA
v_call: TRBV28

cdr3_nt: TGTGCCAGCAGTTACTCGGGCCATTCAGTCCCAGATACGCAGTATTTT
cdr3_aa: CASSYSGHSVPDTQYF
j_call: TRBJ2-3
d_call: NA
clone_size: NA
v_call: TRBV6-5

cdr3_nt: TGCGCCAGCAGCCTGGGACAGGGTCGCACAGATACGCAGTATTTT
cdr3_aa: CASSLGQGRTDTQYF
j_call: TRBJ2-3
d_call: TRBD1
clone_size: once
v_call: TRBV5-1

cdr3_nt: TGTGCCAGTAGTATAAGTAGAGTTACGGTGACCCAAAACATTCAGTACTTC
cdr3_aa: CASSISRVTVTQNIQYF
j_call: TRBJ2-4
d_call: NA
clone_size: NA
v_call: TRBV19

cdr3_nt: TGTGCCAGCAGTTTTGATACCGGGAGGAATGAGCAGTTCTTC
cdr3_aa: CASSFDTGRNEQFF
j_call: TRBJ2-1
d_call: TRBD2
clone_size: NA
v_call: TRBV28

cdr3_nt: TGTGCCAGCAGTTTAGGGGAAGGGGGGATGATGAGGGCCCAGTACTTC
cdr3_aa: CASSLGEGGMMRAQYF
j_call: TRBJ2-5
d_call: NA
clone_size: NA
v_call: TRBV28

cdr3_nt: TGTGCCAGCAGCGTAGGACCACAAGGGACAGGGCTTAACTATGGCTACACCTTC
cdr3_aa: CASSVGPQGTGLNYGYTF
j_call: TRBJ1-2
d_call: TRBD1
clone_size: few
v_call: TRBV9

cdr3_nt: TGTGCCAGCAGCTTCGTAATGAGTTACGAGCAGTACTTC
cdr3_aa: CASSFVMSYEQYF
j_call: TRBJ2-7
d_call: NA
clone_size: NA
v_call: TRBV7-3

cdr3_nt: TGTGCCAGCAGCTTGGACGGATCTAACTATGGCTACACCTTC
cdr3_aa: CASSLDGSNYGYTF
j_call: TRBJ1-2
d_call: NA
clone_size: NA
v_call: TRBV5-4

cdr3_nt: TGTGCCAGCAGCAGAAGGGCCTCCCGGGCTTTCTTT
cdr3_aa: CASSRRASRAFF
j_call: TRBJ1-1
d_call: NA
clone_size: few
v_call: TRBV14

cdr3_nt: TGCACCAGCAGCCACGGGGGGACAGACTATAATGAAAAACTGTTTTTT
cdr3_aa: CTSSHGGTDYNEKLFF
j_call: TRBJ1-4
d_call: NA
clone_size: NA
v_call: TRBV1

cdr3_nt: TGTGCCAGCAGCCCAGCGGTCTTTGGCGAGCAGTACTTC
cdr3_aa: CASSPAVFGEQYF
j_call: TRBJ2-7
d_call: NA
clone_size: NA
v_call: TRBV7-3

cdr3_nt: TGTGCCAGCAGCCCGTTGCCGTTGGGGCTAAACACCGGGGAGCTGTTTTTT
cdr3_aa: CASSPLPLGLNTGELFF
j_call: TRBJ2-2
d_call: NA
clone_size: NA
v_call: TRBV11-3

cdr3_nt: TGTGCCAGCAGCGTTACTAGCGGGAGTCGCCCAGATACGCAGTATTTT
cdr3_aa: CASSVTSGSRPDTQYF
j_call: TRBJ2-3
d_call: TRBD2
clone_size: NA
v_call: TRBV25-1

cdr3_nt: TGTGCCAGCAGCTTTCGACGACTAGACACACGGACGGGGACCCAGTACTTC
cdr3_aa: CASSFRRLDTRTGTQYF
j_call: TRBJ2-5
d_call: NA
clone_size: NA
v_call: TRBV13

cdr3_nt: TGTGCCAGCAGCGCCTGGGGGCCCGGGGAGCTGTTTTTT
cdr3_aa: CASSAWGPGELFF
j_call: TRBJ2-2
d_call: NA
clone_size: NA
v_call: TRBV7-9

cdr3_nt: TGTGCCAGCAGCCCACCGGGCCTCGGCTCACCCCTCCACTTT
cdr3_aa: CASSPPGLGSPLHF
j_call: TRBJ1-6
d_call: NA
clone_size: NA
v_call: TRBV6-5

cdr3_nt: TGTGCCAGCAGCTTAAGTGTAGGCGAGCAGTACTTC
cdr3_aa: CASSLSVGEQYF
j_call: TRBJ2-7
d_call: NA
clone_size: NA
v_call: TRBV7-9

cdr3_nt: TGTGCCAGCAGCCGACGGACAGACACAGATACGCAGTATTTT
cdr3_aa: CASSRRTDTDTQYF
j_call: TRBJ2-3
d_call: NA
clone_size: once
v_call: TRBV16

cdr3_nt: TGTGCCAGCAGTAACAGGGGCGGCTACACCTTC
cdr3_aa: CASSNRGGYTF
j_call: TRBJ1-2
d_call: TRBD1
clone_size: NA
v_call: TRBV28

cdr3_nt: TGCAGCGTGAGAGAAGCGGGAGACAACACCGGGGAGCTGTTTTTT
cdr3_aa: CSVREAGDNTGELFF
j_call: TRBJ2-2
d_call: TRBD2
clone_size: NA
v_call: TRBV29-1

cdr3_nt: TGCGCCAGCAGCTTGGCCAGGGAGTACGAGCAGTACTTC
cdr3_aa: CASSLAREYEQYF
j_call: TRBJ2-7
d_call: NA
clone_size: NA
v_call: TRBV5-1

cdr3_nt: TGTGCCAGCTCACCATCGGGTTCTGGCACAGATACGCAGTATTTT
cdr3_aa: CASSPSGSGTDTQYF
j_call: TRBJ2-3
d_call: NA
clone_size: NA
v_call: TRBV18

cdr3_nt: TGTGCCAGCAGTTCGGGAGTAGTGTCAAGCGGGAGGCTAGAGACCCAGTACTTC
cdr3_aa: CASSSGVVSSGRLETQYF
j_call: TRBJ2-5
d_call: TRBD2
clone_size: NA
v_call: TRBV11-2

cdr3_nt: TGTGCCAGCAGTGAAATGGGGCTTTCTGAGCAGTACTTC
cdr3_aa: CASSEMGLSEQYF
j_call: TRBJ2-7
d_call: NA
clone_size: NA
v_call: TRBV6-1

cdr3_nt: TGTGCCAGTAGTACAAGAGATGGGACGGCCGGACACTCTGGGGCCAACGTCCTGACTTTC
cdr3_aa: CASSTRDGTAGHSGANVLTF
j_call: TRBJ2-6
d_call: NA
clone_size: NA
v_call: TRBV19

cdr3_nt: TGTGCCAGCTCACCGTCCAGGGCAGGCCACGAGCAGTACTTC
cdr3_aa: CASSPSRAGHEQYF
j_call: TRBJ2-7
d_call: NA
clone_size: NA
v_call: TRBV18

cdr3_nt: TGTGCCAGCAGCCGGGCAGCGGGCACAGATACGCAGTATTTT
cdr3_aa: CASSRAAGTDTQYF
j_call: TRBJ2-3
d_call: NA
clone_size: NA
v_call: TRBV7-8

cdr3_nt: TGCGCCAGCAGCTTGAGGCCCTACGAGCAGTACTTC
cdr3_aa: CASSLRPYEQYF
j_call: TRBJ2-7
d_call: NA
clone_size: NA
v_call: TRBV5-1

cdr3_nt: TGTGCCAGCAACCCACCGGGACAGGGCGGGCTGTTTTTT
cdr3_aa: CASNPPGQGGLFF
j_call: TRBJ2-2
d_call: TRBD1
clone_size: NA
v_call: TRBV2

cdr3_nt: TGTGCCAGCAGCTTATTGCCCCCGGGAGCCTGGGGAGAGACCCAGTACTTC
cdr3_aa: CASSLLPPGAWGETQYF
j_call: TRBJ2-5
d_call: NA
clone_size: NA
v_call: TRBV7-3

cdr3_nt: TGTGCCAGCAGCTTAGTGACGACAGGGGGCCGCGAGACCCAGTACTTC
cdr3_aa: CASSLVTTGGRETQYF
j_call: TRBJ2-5
d_call: TRBD1
clone_size: NA
v_call: TRBV7-8

cdr3_nt: TGTGCCAGCAGTTACTGGGCGGGCGGGGGCAATCAGCCCCAGCATTTT
cdr3_aa: CASSYWAGGGNQPQHF
j_call: TRBJ1-5
d_call: NA
clone_size: NA
v_call: TRBV6-8

cdr3_nt: TGTGCCAGCAGCTTCGCCGGGACTAGCGACAATGAGCAGTTCTTC
cdr3_aa: CASSFAGTSDNEQFF
j_call: TRBJ2-1
d_call: TRBD2
clone_size: NA
v_call: TRBV5-4

cdr3_nt: TGTGCCAGCACTCGCGGTATAGCCTACGAGCAGTACTTC
cdr3_aa: CASTRGIAYEQYF
j_call: TRBJ2-7
d_call: NA
clone_size: NA
v_call: TRBV6-1

cdr3_nt: TGCAGCGTTGCCCTCGGGAGCACAGATACGCAGTATTTT
cdr3_aa: CSVALGSTDTQYF
j_call: TRBJ2-3
d_call: NA
clone_size: NA
v_call: TRBV29-1

cdr3_nt: TGCGCCAGCAGCTTGGCTGGGCGGGATGGCTACACCTTC
cdr3_aa: CASSLAGRDGYTF
j_call: TRBJ1-2
d_call: NA
clone_size: NA
v_call: TRBV5-1